The rows below give T cell receptor beta chains drawn from one sample of a study of blood T cell repertoires in COVID-19. The assay was immunoSEQ multiplex PCR, and TCRdb's table has in-frame clones only and misses some. The sample lists a few hundred thousand clones, roughly 90% occurring once. Sequencing used peripheral blood. Receptor source: a man aged 35 to 55 with acute or convalescent COVID-19. Each CDR3 is given with its conserved first and last residue. The D gene is left open where the match is weak. Size values are once, few and many counts, or a class for expanded clones, and some rows have none.

j_gene	d_gene	abundance	v_gene	CDR3nt	CDR3aa
TRBJ2-1	NA	NA	TRBV6-4	TGTGCCAGCAGTGAGCGCTCTAGCGTTAGCTCCTACAATGAGCAGTTCTTC	CASSERSSVSSYNEQFF
TRBJ1-3	TRBD1	NA	TRBV11-3	TGTGCCAGCAGCTCGGGACAGGGGTCTGGAAACACCATATATTTT	CASSSGQGSGNTIYF
TRBJ2-7	NA	once	TRBV15	TGTGCCACCAGCAGGATGGTGGAGGACGAGCAGTACTTC	CATSRMVEDEQYF
TRBJ1-4	TRBD1	NA	TRBV9	TGTGCCAGCGGGAAGACAGGGGTTAATGAAAAACTGTTTTTT	CASGKTGVNEKLFF
TRBJ2-1	TRBD2	NA	TRBV27	TGTGCCAGCAGTCCTAGGAGGCGGGAGATCACCTACAATGAGCAGTTCTTC	CASSPRRREITYNEQFF
TRBJ1-5	NA	NA	TRBV28	TGTGCCAGCAGTTTACCCCAAGACTTAGGACAGCCCCAGCATTTT	CASSLPQDLGQPQHF
TRBJ1-1	NA	NA	TRBV11-2	TGTGCCAGCAGCTTAGACGGGACATACCCCACTGAAGCTTTCTTT	CASSLDGTYPTEAFF
TRBJ2-3	NA	NA	TRBV7-9	TGTGCCAGCAGCTTAGTAAGCACAGATACGCAGTATTTT	CASSLVSTDTQYF
TRBJ2-1	NA	NA	TRBV20-1	TGCAGCGGGAGTTCGGGTGAGCAGTTCTTC	CSGSSGEQFF
TRBJ1-1	NA	NA	TRBV6-5	TGTGCCATCCGAATGGCGGGGATGAACACTGAAGCTTTCTTT	CAIRMAGMNTEAFF
TRBJ2-5	TRBD1	NA	TRBV5-4	TGTGCCAGCAGCGGACTTGGACAGGGGGCGCGTCAAGAGACCCAGTACTTC	CASSGLGQGARQETQYF
TRBJ2-7	TRBD1	NA	TRBV28	TGTGCCAGCAGGGAATACAGGGGCCCGATGGACGAGCAGTACTTC	CASREYRGPMDEQYF
TRBJ1-2	NA	NA	TRBV6-5	TGTGCCAGCAGTTACTCTAGTGAGGGCTATGGCTACACCTTC	CASSYSSEGYGYTF
TRBJ1-1	NA	NA	TRBV27	TGTGCCAGCACCAAATCGAGCGGGTTAAGCACTGAAGCTTTCTTT	CASTKSSGLSTEAFF
TRBJ2-7	TRBD1	NA	TRBV5-1	TGCGCCAGCAGCTTAAGGACAGGGGCTGACGAGCAGTACTTC	CASSLRTGADEQYF
TRBJ1-6	TRBD1	NA	TRBV7-9	TGTGCCAGCAGCTCTTCACCGAGGGGGCCGAATTCACCCCTCCACTTT	CASSSSPRGPNSPLHF
TRBJ2-7	TRBD1	NA	TRBV4-1	TGCGCCAGCAGCCAAGGGACAGGGGACTACGAGCAGTACTTC	CASSQGTGDYEQYF
TRBJ2-3	TRBD2	NA	TRBV5-5	TGTGCCAGCAGCTTGGCCACGGGGCGGACTAGCGGGGGGTCCACAGATACGCAGTATTTT	CASSLATGRTSGGSTDTQYF
TRBJ2-5	NA	NA	TRBV6-5	TGTGCCAGCAGTTACGGGGGCTACCAAGAGACCCAGTACTTC	CASSYGGYQETQYF
TRBJ1-2	TRBD1	NA	TRBV7-9	TGTGCCAGCAGCCCAGCGGGCACAGGGGATGGCTACACCTTC	CASSPAGTGDGYTF
TRBJ2-7	TRBD1	NA	TRBV10-2	TGCGCCAGCTCGGGGAAGGGGACAGTCTCCTACGAGCAGTACTTC	CASSGKGTVSYEQYF
TRBJ1-1	NA	NA	TRBV6-1	TGTGCCAGCAGTGAAGGGGTAGCGATGAACACTGAAGCTTTCTTT	CASSEGVAMNTEAFF
TRBJ2-7	TRBD1	NA	TRBV6-5	TGTGCCAGCGCTTACACCGGGACAGGGACCTCCGAGCAGTACTTC	CASAYTGTGTSEQYF
TRBJ1-2	NA	NA	TRBV21-1	TGTGCCAGCAGCAAAATGGATGCGGACAGGTCCTATGGCTACACCTTC	CASSKMDADRSYGYTF
TRBJ2-1	NA	NA	TRBV2	TGTGCCAGCAGAAGTTTCCAGGGAAATGAGCAGTTCTTC	CASRSFQGNEQFF
TRBJ1-2	NA	NA	TRBV3-1/TRBV3-2	TGTGCCAGCAGCCAACGCCCTTACGGCTATGGCTACACCTTC	CASSQRPYGYGYTF
TRBJ1-6	TRBD1	NA	TRBV27	TGTGCCAGCAACGTCAGGGGGGCAGATTCACCCCTCCACTTT	CASNVRGADSPLHF
TRBJ2-7	NA	once	TRBV4-2	TGTGCCAGCAGCCAGTCGACAGAATACGAGCAGTACTTC	CASSQSTEYEQYF
TRBJ2-7	TRBD1	NA	TRBV29-1	TGCAGCGCTTTGGGACAGGTTGACTCCTACGAGCAGTACTTC	CSALGQVDSYEQYF
TRBJ2-1	TRBD1	NA	TRBV20-1	TGCAGTGCTAGGGGTCGGACAGGGAGGTTCTTC	CSARGRTGRFF
TRBJ1-2	NA	once	TRBV15	TGTGCCACCAGCAGAGATCGGGGGGGGCCTAACTATGGCTACACCTTC	CATSRDRGGPNYGYTF
TRBJ1-5	NA	NA	TRBV19	TGTGCCAGTAGTATAGAGGAGGCGAATCAGCCCCAGCATTTT	CASSIEEANQPQHF
TRBJ2-2	NA	NA	TRBV27	TGTGCCAGCAGTTTGGAGCAGACGAACACCGGGGAGCTGTTTTTT	CASSLEQTNTGELFF
TRBJ1-1	TRBD1	NA	TRBV29-1	TGCAGCGTGGACAGGGGGCGGACTGAAGCTTTCTTT	CSVDRGRTEAFF
TRBJ2-7	NA	NA	TRBV6-5	TGTGCCAGCAGTAATCGGGACACCTACGAGCAGTACTTC	CASSNRDTYEQYF
TRBJ2-3	TRBD2	NA	TRBV6-2/TRBV6-3	TGTGCCAGCAGTTACTCAGCGGGGGAGGTTTTAGATACGCAGTATTTT	CASSYSAGEVLDTQYF
TRBJ1-2	NA	NA	TRBV9	TGTGCCAGCAGCGGCCTAACAGGGATCTATGGCTACACCTTC	CASSGLTGIYGYTF
TRBJ2-3	TRBD1	once	TRBV5-4	TGTGCCAGCAGCAAATCGACAGGGGGATCAGATACGCAGTATTTT	CASSKSTGGSDTQYF
TRBJ1-1	NA	NA	TRBV28	TGTGCCAGCTGTCTCGGTACTGAAGCTTTCTTT	CASCLGTEAFF
TRBJ1-3	NA	NA	TRBV25-1	TGTGCCAGCAGTGAACGAGGTGGAAACACCATATATTTT	CASSERGGNTIYF
TRBJ1-6	NA	NA	TRBV11-2	TGTGCCAGCAGCCCATCGGGAGTTCGTAGTTCACCCCTCCACTTT	CASSPSGVRSSPLHF
TRBJ2-1	NA	NA	TRBV5-4	TGTGCCAGCAGCTCGGAGACCTTAAGCTCCTACAATGAGCAGTTCTTC	CASSSETLSSYNEQFF
TRBJ2-1	NA	NA	TRBV7-9	TGTGCCAGCAGCGAGCGGCCGAACAATGAGCAGTTCTTC	CASSERPNNEQFF
TRBJ2-7	NA	NA	TRBV19	TGTGCCAGTAGTACCACACCCTGGACAGCCCCCCAGTACTTC	CASSTTPWTAPQYF
TRBJ1-1	NA	NA	TRBV30	TGTGCCTGGAACTTGCGGGCCAACACTGAAGCTTTCTTT	CAWNLRANTEAFF
TRBJ2-7	NA	NA	TRBV2	TGTGCCAGCAGCCGAGGGACACAAGCAACCTCCGAGCAGTACTTC	CASSRGTQATSEQYF
TRBJ2-5	NA	NA	TRBV15	TGTGCCACCAGCCTCAGGACAGGGAGGGGAGAGACCCAGTACTTC	CATSLRTGRGETQYF
TRBJ1-2	NA	NA	TRBV6-5	TGTGCCAGCAGTTACGGGGGCACCTATGGCTACACCTTC	CASSYGGTYGYTF
TRBJ1-6	NA	NA	TRBV5-6	TGTGCCAGCAACCCGACGCGGGGTTACAATTCACCCCTCCACTTT	CASNPTRGYNSPLHF
TRBJ1-4	TRBD1	few	TRBV30	TGTGCCTGGAGGAGGACAGGGGATAATGAAAAACTGTTTTTT	CAWRRTGDNEKLFF
TRBJ1-1	TRBD1	NA	TRBV27	TGTGCCAGCAGTTTGAGTAGGGGGCCGAACACTGAAGCTTTCTTT	CASSLSRGPNTEAFF
TRBJ1-2	NA	NA	TRBV11-2	TGTGCCAGCAGCTTAAGGGGTTTGGATGGCTACACCTTC	CASSLRGLDGYTF
TRBJ2-2	NA	NA	TRBV5-1	TGCGCCAGCAGCTTGCAGGGTTTGAACACCGGGGAGCTGTTTTTT	CASSLQGLNTGELFF
TRBJ1-6	NA	NA	TRBV27	TGTGCCAGCAGTTCAAACCGACAGACAAATTCACCCCTCCACTTT	CASSSNRQTNSPLHF
TRBJ2-4	NA	once	TRBV9	TGTGCCAGCAGCCTAGGGCGGGAAGATACTAAAAACATTCAGTACTTC	CASSLGREDTKNIQYF